These 30 T cell receptor beta chains were sequenced from one sample in a study of T-cell memory formation after mild COVID-19. TCRdb re-derived calls from the 5' RACE reads in MiXCR, one entry per CDR3 protein. The repertoire consists of a few hundred thousand distinct CDR3 sequences, with less than 9.5% occurring once and the leading ten covering around a fifth. The sample taken for sequencing was PBMCs or a T cell subset sorted from them (not recorded which). These receptors were collected from a man younger than 30 who had mild COVID-19 (a few samples of this study predate the infection). Cell type and time point are not known.

This chain's CDR3 is CASSKGTIRIKTREQYV. The CDR3 DNA reads as TGTGCCAGCAGTAAGGGGACTATCCGTATCAAAACTCGCGAGCAGTACGTC. The genes are TRBV28 and TRBJ2-7; 7 bases match TRBD2. The CDR3 is made up of 17 amino acids. The J segment lost 6 bases and the V segment lost 5 bases, leaving 19 bases of the junction unmatched. CDR1 is MDHEN, CDR2 SYDVKM, per germline.

This clonotype has a handful of counts. CDR3 in amino acids: CASSFGGQTEAFF. The CDR3 DNA reads as TGTGCCAGCAGCTTCGGGGGGCAAACTGAAGCTTTCTTT. The J gene is TRBJ1-1, the V gene TRBV7-6; D is perhaps TRBD1 (6 bases). Germline lookup yields CDR1 SGHVS and CDR2 FNYEAQ. The CDR3 has 13 amino acids. The V end was cut by 3 bases, the J end by 5 bases, with 10 bases between.

The chain employs TRBV11-3 and TRBJ2-3, with 10 bases that match TRBD2. The V gene's germline CDR1 is SGHNT and CDR2 YENEEA. Trimming removed 0 bases from V and 2 bases from J; junction bases left unmatched: 8. The CDR3 consists of 18 residues. CDR3 sequence reads: CASSLEPKTSGFTDTQYF. The CDR3 bases are TGTGCCAGCAGCTTAGAGCCGAAGACTAGCGGGTTCACAGATACGCAGTATTTT. Variable domain in full (rest from reference TRBV11-3 and TRBJ2-3): EAGVVQSPRYKIIEKKQPVAFWCNPISGHNTLYWYLQNLGQGPELLIRYENEEAVDDSQLPKDRFSAERLKGVDSTLKIQPAELGDSAVYLCASSLEPKTSGFTDTQYFGPGTRLTVL.

The V call is TRBV19, the J call TRBJ2-3, with TRBD1 matching 9 bases. V trimming: 3 bases; J trimming: 3 bases; junction bases outside the gene matches: 7. Germline lookup yields CDR1 LNHDA and CDR2 SQIVND (reference sequence). The CDR3 has 16 amino acids. CDR3 coding DNA: TGTGCCAGTAGTATGGGGGACAGGGTTTGGACAGATACGCAGTATTTT. It translates to CASSMGDRVWTDTQYF.

The J gene is TRBJ2-3, the V gene TRBV18, with 7 bases that match TRBD2. The germline V gene encodes CDR1 KGHSH and CDR2 LQKENI. Trimming at V came to 4 bases and at J to 4 bases, leaving 5 bases not matched to a gene. The CDR3 extends over 14 amino acids. In DNA, the CDR3 is TGTGCCAGCTCACTGTCAGGGAGGGCAGATACGCAGTATTTT. This codes for CASSLSGRADTQYF. Drawing the rest from reference TRBV18 and TRBJ2-3, the complete variable domain is NAGVMQNPRHLVRRRGQEARLRCSPMKGHSHVYWYRQLPEEGLKFMVYLQKENIIDESGMPKERFSAEFPKEGPSILRIQQVVRGDSAAYFCASSLSGRADTQYFGPGTRLTVL.

J is TRBJ1-2 and V is TRBV7-2; D is unclear. V dropped 3 bases and J dropped 4 bases, with 6 bases sitting between them. The CDR3 is made up of 12 amino acids. Germline CDR1 is SGHTA and CDR2 is FQGNSA. Written as DNA, the CDR3 is TGTGCCAGCAGCTTTATTTCCTATGGCTACACCTTC. Protein: CASSFISYGYTF.

This clonotype was picked up a small number of times. The V and J genes are TRBV12-3 or TRBV12-4 and TRBJ1-2; D is unresolved. This CDR3 is built from 15 residues. V was shortened by 0 bases and J by 4 bases, with 12 bases between the two germline ends. For the CDR3, the DNA is TGTGCCAGCAGTTTAGCGTCCAGTAAAATCTATGGCTACACCTTC. This codes for CASSLASSKIYGYTF.

This clonotype was seen only a few times. This chain joins TRBV28 and TRBJ2-2; D is uncertain. V lost 7 bases and J 1 base, leaving 4 bases between the germline ends. Germline CDR1 MDHEN, CDR2 SYDVKM. This CDR3 has 12 amino acids. CDR3 loop: CASKWNTGELFF. CDR3 in DNA: TGTGCCAGCAAGTGGAACACCGGGGAGCTGTTTTTT.

This chain connects TRBV13 to TRBJ1-1; D call uncertain. The CDR3 length is 15 residues. Looked up from germline, CDR1 is PRHDT and CDR2 is FYEKMQ (reference sequence). Deletions cut 2 bases from V and 1 base from J, with 11 bases between. This CDR3 is CASSLLPEKNTEAFF. CDR3 nucleotides: TGTGCCAGCAGCTTACTTCCCGAGAAGAACACTGAAGCTTTCTTT.

V usage is TRBV5-1 and J usage is TRBJ2-5; D may be TRBD1 or TRBD2 (5 bases each). The CDR3 covers 14 residues. Trimming pared 4 bases from V and 3 bases from J, leaving 13 bases between. Germline V CDR1 and CDR2: SGHRS, YFSETQ. The CDR3 DNA is TGCGCCAGCAGCGGGGGACCCAGCGAAGAGACCCAGTACTTC. Protein: CASSGGPSEETQYF.

This clonotype has a count of ten or more. The gene calls are TRBV27 and TRBJ1-5; D is possibly TRBD1 (5 bases). Germline lookup yields CDR1 MNHEY and CDR2 SMNVEV (reference sequence). V lost 2 bases to trimming and J lost 7 bases, with 9 bases between them. The CDR3 sequence is 13 residues long. The CDR3 DNA follows: TGTGCCAGCAGTTTAGGGGGGAGACAGCCCCAGCATTTT. Protein product: CASSLGGRQPQHF.

This chain joins TRBV20-1 and TRBJ2-7; TRBD1 aligns across 7 bases. The germline CDR1 and CDR2 sequences are DFQATT and SNEGSKA (reference sequence). Unmatched junction bases numbered 0, after V lost 1 base and J lost 3 bases. The CDR3 runs to 12 residues. In DNA form, the CDR3 reads TGCAGTGCTAGAGGACAGGGCTACGAGCAGTACGTC. This sequence encodes CSARGQGYEQYV.

The chain uses TRBV10-3 and TRBJ2-7; 7 bases fit TRBD1. The V gene end was trimmed by 10 bases and the J gene end by 3 bases; junction bases not matched to a gene: 3. The germline V gene encodes CDR1 ENHRY and CDR2 SYGVKD. This CDR3 comprises 11 residues. The DNA for the CDR3 is TGTGCCACGGGACAGTTCTACGAGCAGTACGTC. Protein product: CATGQFYEQYV.

V is TRBV6-1 and J is TRBJ1-1; TRBD1 agrees at 8 bases. This CDR3 has 12 residues. Germline V gives CDR1 MNHNS, CDR2 SASEGT. With V trimmed by 10 bases and J by 4 bases, 5 bases remained unmatched. The CDR3 reads CAIDRGGTEAFF. CDR3 nucleotides: TGTGCCATCGACAGGGGCGGCACTGAAGCTTTCTTT.

This clonotype was found a few times. The CDR3 coding sequence is TGTGCCAGCAGTGATCTCGAAAAAGAGACCCAGTACTTC. This sequence encodes CASSDLEKETQYF. This chain links TRBV25-1 with TRBJ2-5; D ambiguous. From germline, CDR1 is MGHDK and CDR2 SYGVNS. Trimming pared 3 bases from V and 3 bases from J, leaving 8 bases between. The CDR3 totals 13 residues. The full variable domain, with the rest looked up from reference TRBV25-1 and TRBJ2-5, is EADIYQTPRYLVIGTGKKITLECSQTMGHDKMYWYQQDPGMELHLIHYSYGVNSTEKGDLSSESTVSRIRTEHFPLTLESARPSHTSQYLCASSDLEKETQYFGPGTRLLVL.

This clonotype was observed many times. The gene calls are TRBV7-3 and TRBJ2-7; 9 nucleotides align to TRBD1. Germline loops: CDR1 SGHTA, CDR2 FQGTGA. The V and J ends lost 5 bases and 8 bases, in that order; junction bases with no gene match: 7. The CDR3 is 13 amino acids. The CDR3 loop reads CASSPGQGSKQYF. CDR3 bases: TGTGCCAGCAGCCCTGGACAGGGGAGTAAGCAGTACTTC. The full variable domain, its missing parts supplied by reference TRBV7-3 and TRBJ2-7, is GAGVSQTPSNKVTEKGKYVELRCDPISGHTALYWYRQSLGQGPEFLIYFQGTGAADDSGLPNDRFFAVRPEGSVSTLKIQRTERGDSAVYLCASSPGQGSKQYFGPGTRLTVT.

This clonotype has a handful of counts. For the CDR3, the DNA is TGTGCCAGCACCCCCTTCGGGGGAAGCAATCAGCCCCAGCATTTT. It yields the protein CASTPFGGSNQPQHF. The J gene is TRBJ1-5, the V gene TRBV7-2, with D perhaps matching TRBD1 (5 bases). The V gene lost 7 bases and the J gene lost 1 base, with 14 bases spanning the gap. CDR1 and CDR2 (germline): SGHTA, FQGNSA. The CDR3 covers 15 residues. Filled out from reference TRBV7-2 and TRBJ1-5, the complete variable domain reads GAGVSQSPSNKVTEKGKDVELRCDPISGHTALYWYRQSLGQGLEFLIYFQGNSAPDKSGLPSDRFSAERTGGSVSTLTIQRTQQEDSAVYLCASTPFGGSNQPQHFGDGTRLSIL.

This clonotype was counted between two and nine times. This sequence joins TRBV5-1 and TRBJ2-3, with D tentatively TRBD2 (5 bases). Germline CDR1 reads SGHRS; CDR2 reads YFSETQ. Trimming stripped 6 bases from V and 6 bases from J, with 14 bases between. The length of the CDR3 is 13 residues. CDR3 nucleotides: TGCGCCAGCAATACACAAGGCGGGGATACGCAGTATTTT. This encodes CASNTQGGDTQYF.

This rearrangement joins TRBV4-3 to TRBJ2-1; D tentatively fits TRBD1 or TRBD2 (5 bases each). CDR3 length: 12 residues. The germline gives CDR1 LGHNA, CDR2 YSLEER. Trimming took off 3 bases at V and 10 bases at J, with 10 bases between the two ends. The CDR3 DNA reads TGCGCCAGCAGCCACCCCGGGGCGGAGCAGTTCTTC. Encoded protein: CASSHPGAEQFF.

This chain joins TRBV20-1 and TRBJ1-4; D is possibly TRBD1 (6 bases). This CDR3 spans 12 amino acids. V lost 8 bases and J lost 8, with 15 bases in between. Germline V lookup: CDR1 DFQATT, CDR2 SNEGSKA (reference sequence). The CDR3 DNA sequence: TGCAGTCCATCACAGGGTGACGAAAAACTGTTTTTT. Translating gives CSPSQGDEKLFF.

This clonotype was observed a handful of times. The chain recombines TRBV6-1 with TRBJ1-2, with D maybe TRBD1 (6 bases). CDR1 is MNHNS, CDR2 SASEGT, per germline. V shed 8 bases and J shed 3 bases, with 13 bases lying between them. CDR3 length: 13 residues. CDR3 in amino acids: CASSAGADYGYTF. As DNA, the CDR3 is TGTGCCAGCTCTGCAGGGGCTGACTATGGCTACACCTTC.

This clonotype was observed at least ten times. The V gene is TRBV18, the J gene TRBJ2-7; no clear D gene. CDR1 KGHSH and CDR2 LQKENI come from the germline V gene. The CDR3 contains 12 residues. The germline V and J ends were trimmed by 3 bases and 3 bases, with 6 bases remaining between them. This CDR3 reads CASSPGNYEQYF. CDR3 DNA sequence: TGTGCCAGCTCACCTGGCAACTACGAGCAGTACTTC.

This clonotype was recorded a few times. This rearrangement joins TRBV7-2 to TRBJ2-5, with 10 bases fitting TRBD2. Losses at the gene ends were 5 bases for V and 4 bases for J; bases not matched to a gene: 13. This CDR3 is 17 amino acids long. The V gene's germline CDR1 is SGHTA and CDR2 FQGNSA. The DNA for the CDR3 is TGTGCCAGCAGCCCCGGGGTAGCGGGGGGCCAGGGAGAGACCCAGTACTTC. Protein product: CASSPGVAGGQGETQYF.

This clonotype was detected many times. CDR3 region: CASSFWPGAAVDTQYF. CDR3 nucleotide sequence: TGTGCCAGCAGCTTTTGGCCGGGAGCGGCAGTTGATACGCAGTATTTT. The rearrangement uses TRBV11-2 and TRBJ2-3; perhaps TRBD2 as D (6 bases). CDR1 and CDR2 from the germline V gene are SGHAT and FQNNGV. Trimming stripped 3 bases from V and 6 bases from J, with 19 bases between. The CDR3 covers 16 residues.

The rearrangement joins TRBV4-3 to TRBJ2-7; the D gene could be TRBD1 or TRBD2 (5 bases each). CDR3 length equals 14 residues. V was shortened by 0 bases and J by 2 bases, with 8 bases between the two germline ends. CDR1 and CDR2 from the germline V gene are LGHNA and YSLEER. CDR3 sequence: CASSQDGTTYEQYF. The CDR3, as DNA: TGCGCCAGCAGCCAAGACGGGACCACCTACGAGCAGTACTTC.

This clonotype was observed at least ten times. The V call is TRBV27, the J call TRBJ2-7; a possible D gene is TRBD2 (7 bases). The V and J ends lost 6 bases and 3 bases respectively, with 15 bases between them. CDR1 and CDR2 (germline): MNHEY, SMNVEV (reference sequence). The CDR3 spans 14 residues. The CDR3 is CASSVGGGHYEQYV. CDR3 nucleotide sequence: TGTGCCAGCAGCGTGGGGGGGGGCCACTACGAGCAGTACGTC.

This clonotype was seen many times. The rearrangement uses TRBV7-3 and TRBJ1-2, with D possibly matching TRBD1 (5 bases). This CDR3 has 13 residues. V lost 4 bases and J 8 bases, leaving 14 bases between the germline ends. Per germline, CDR1 SGHTA and CDR2 FQGTGA. DNA for the CDR3: TGTGCCAGCAGCTGGGACGGGACTCGGGGCTACACCTTC. Translated: CASSWDGTRGYTF.

This clonotype has more than one count but fewer than ten. The chain joins TRBV29-1 to TRBJ2-2, with 7 bases that match TRBD1. This CDR3 is 14 amino acids long. CDR1 SQVTM and CDR2 ANQGSEA come from the germline V gene. J was trimmed by 4 bases and V by 3 bases; bases with no gene match: 5. In nucleotides, the CDR3 is TGCAGCGTTGAGGTCGGACAGGCCACCGGGGAGCTGTTTTTT. It encodes CSVEVGQATGELFF.

This clonotype has only a few counts. This chain connects TRBV10-3 to TRBJ2-7; 7 bases agree with TRBD2. Per the germline V gene, CDR1 is ENHRY and CDR2 is SYGVKD. V gave up 0 bases and J gave up 3 bases; unmatched junction bases: 5. This CDR3 contains 15 residues. The CDR3 nucleotides are TGTGCCATCAGTGAGTCGTTTCCGGGGGGCTACGAGCAGTACTTC. It yields the protein CAISESFPGGYEQYF.

The chain uses TRBV10-2 and TRBJ2-5, with no clear D. Germline assignment: CDR1 WSHSY and CDR2 SAAADI. Trimming cost V 5 bases and J 5 bases, with 12 bases left between them. CDR3 length: 13 amino acids. The CDR3: CASSPGLVETQYF. The CDR3 coding sequence is TGCGCCAGCAGTCCTGGGTTAGTGGAGACCCAGTACTTC.